This entry lists 25 T cell receptor beta chains sequenced from one sample in a study of OX40 agonist ivuxolimab in advanced cancers. Assay: immunoSEQ multiplex PCR; the TCRdb copy retains only in-frame clones and omits some. The sample lists 78,000 or so clones, around nine tenths occurring once. This material consisted of CD4+ or CD8+ T cells sorted from blood, taken in a trial of the OX40 agonist ivuxolimab. These receptors came from an adult with an advanced solid tumor such as melanoma, head and neck, liver or kidney cancer.

The chain is built from TRBV7-2 and TRBJ1-1; D is possibly TRBD1 (5 bases). Germline CDR1 and CDR2: SGHTA and FQGNSA. Trimming stripped 4 bases from V and 1 base from J, with 16 bases between. The CDR3 consists of 16 residues. This CDR3 is CASSSHSQVPNTEAFF. In DNA, the CDR3 is TGTGCCAGCAGCTCTCATTCACAGGTCCCGAACACTGAAGCTTTCTTT.

The chain uses TRBV6-8 and TRBJ1-5, with TRBD1 identical over 10 bases. This CDR3 contains 17 residues. The junction had 10 bases not matched to a gene; V was cut back by 6 bases and J by 2 bases. From germline, CDR1 is MNHGY and CDR2 SAAAGT. The CDR3, as DNA: TGTGCCAGCAGCCCAGGGACAGGGGTCGTTGGCAATCAGCCCCAGCATTTT. Its translation is CASSPGTGVVGNQPQHF.

This clone showed up just once. The chain uses TRBV6-5 and TRBJ2-1; 10 nucleotides align to TRBD2. V lost 4 bases to trimming and J lost 15 bases; unmatched junction nucleotides: 12. Germline V gives CDR1 MNHEY, CDR2 SVGAGI. The CDR3 runs 14 residues. The CDR3, as DNA: TGTGCCAGCAGTTTGGGACTAGCGACCCCCTTTCGGTTCTTC. The encoded protein is CASSLGLATPFRFF.

The V call is TRBV10-3, the J call TRBJ2-5; D unresolved. The V and J ends lost 8 bases and 3 bases respectively, with 7 bases between them. The CDR3 totals 11 residues. Germline loops: CDR1 ENHRY, CDR2 SYGVKD. This chain's CDR3 is CAIQEKETQYF. In DNA, the CDR3 is TGTGCCATCCAGGAAAAAGAGACCCAGTACTTC.

This clone was recorded only once. J is TRBJ1-5 and V is TRBV6-5, with 7 bases fitting TRBD1. This CDR3 contains 14 residues. Per the germline V gene, CDR1 is MNHEY and CDR2 is SVGAGI. Losses at the gene ends were 5 bases for V and 8 bases for J; bases not matched to a gene: 9. CDR3 sequence reads: CASSLIQGSKPQHF. In DNA form, the CDR3 reads TGTGCCAGCAGTCTTATACAGGGGTCGAAGCCCCAGCATTTT.

This chain uses TRBV5-8 with TRBJ2-5; 7 bases are a match to TRBD1. This CDR3 is built from 18 residues. Germline CDR1 is SGHTS and CDR2 is YDEGEE. Trimming at V came to 4 bases and at J to 0 bases, leaving 15 bases not matched to a gene. CDR3 amino acids: CASSPFRTSTGNQETQYF. CDR3 DNA: TGTGCCAGCAGCCCATTCCGTACGTCGACAGGGAACCAAGAGACCCAGTACTTC.

The chain employs TRBV6-5 and TRBJ2-4, with a possible D match to TRBD1 (5 bases). Germline CDR1 reads MNHEY; CDR2 reads SVGAGI. Trimming left V 4 bases short and J 3 bases short, with 13 bases between. The length of the CDR3 is 15 residues. In nucleotides, the CDR3 is TGTGCCAGCAGTTCCCTAGGGGCCGGCAAAAACATTCAGTACTTC. Amino acid sequence: CASSSLGAGKNIQYF.

The genes are TRBV5-5 and TRBJ1-1; D gene uncertain. From germline, CDR1 is SGHKS and CDR2 YYEKEE (reference sequence). The ends were cut back, 0 bases at V and 1 base at J, with 4 bases in the middle. The CDR3 runs to 13 residues. The CDR3 nucleotides read TGTGCCAGCAGCTTGGGTGAGAACACTGAAGCTTTCTTT. Protein sequence: CASSLGENTEAFF.

This clone was counted once. The chain uses TRBV10-3 and TRBJ2-5, with TRBD1 matching over 11 bases. Per the germline V gene, CDR1 is ENHRY and CDR2 is SYGVKD. The CDR3 runs to 15 residues. The V gene end was trimmed by 6 bases and the J gene end by 0 bases; junction bases not matched to a gene: 3. The CDR3 DNA reads TGTGCCATCAGGGGGGACAGGGGGGACCAAGAGACCCAGTACTTC. Its translation is CAIRGDRGDQETQYF.

J is TRBJ2-5 and V is TRBV7-6; D is undetermined. Germline CDR1 reads SGHVS; CDR2 reads FNYEAQ. V lost 0 bases and J 0 bases, leaving 2 bases between the germline ends. The length of the CDR3 is 13 residues. The CDR3 DNA reads as TGTGCCAGCAGCTTAGCGGACCAAGAGACCCAGTACTTC. It is translated as CASSLADQETQYF.

V is TRBV5-6 and J is TRBJ2-1, with D tentatively TRBD2 (6 bases). V was cut by 3 bases and J by 5 bases, with 21 bases left in between. This CDR3 region has 17 residues. In germline, CDR1 is SGHDT, CDR2 YYEEEE. The CDR3 loop is CASSWTIAVTTNNEQFF. CDR3 sequence (DNA): TGTGCCAGCAGCTGGACGATAGCGGTCACCACCAACAATGAGCAGTTCTTC.

The CDR3 sequence is CASSWDRVGEQYF. The CDR3 coding sequence is TGTGCCAGCAGTTGGGACAGGGTGGGCGAGCAGTACTTC. The chain joins TRBV6-6 to TRBJ2-7, with 9 bases that match TRBD1. The CDR3 is made up of 13 amino acids. Trimming at V came to 4 bases and at J to 6 bases, leaving 4 bases not matched to a gene. Looked up from germline, CDR1 is MNHNY and CDR2 is SVGAGI (reference sequence).

The DNA of the CDR3 is TGTGCCAGCAGTTTAGTCCTCGGGGACCAAGAGACCCAGTACTTC. Residues: CASSLVLGDQETQYF. The chain recombines TRBV27 with TRBJ2-5, with D possibly being TRBD2 (5 bases). Germline CDR1 and CDR2: MNHEY and SMNVEV (reference sequence). This CDR3 region has 15 residues. The V gene lost 2 bases and the J gene lost 0 bases, with 10 bases spanning the gap.

The chain joins TRBV4-1 to TRBJ2-5; TRBD2 matches at 8 bases. Germline CDR1 and CDR2: MGHRA and YSYEKL. Trimming took 0 bases from V and 5 from J; bases not matched to a gene: 11. The CDR3 consists of 17 residues. The CDR3 spells CASSQDRPGGPRETQYF. CDR3 nucleotides: TGCGCCAGCAGCCAAGATCGCCCGGGAGGGCCGAGGGAGACCCAGTACTTC.

CDR3 sequence: CASSLATPAANYGYTF. The CDR3 nucleotides are TGTGCCAGCAGCTTAGCGACCCCAGCCGCTAACTATGGCTACACCTTC. The chain is built from TRBV7-6 and TRBJ1-2; D call uncertain. CDR1 and CDR2 from the germline V gene are SGHVS and FNYEAQ. This CDR3 is 16 amino acids long. Trimming shortened V by 0 bases and J by 0 bases, and 11 bases separated the two germline ends.

The chain has TRBV29-1 and TRBJ2-7; D may be TRBD2 (7 bases). The V end was cut by 4 bases, the J end by 2 bases, with 12 bases between. Germline V gene data show CDR1 as SQVTM and CDR2 as ANQGSEA. The CDR3 runs to 13 residues. The CDR3 DNA sequence: TGCAGCGTTGGAGGGGGGGCCACCTACGAGCAGTACTTC. Its protein is CSVGGGATYEQYF.

The V gene is TRBV5-1, the J gene TRBJ1-2; TRBD1 matches 8 bases. The CDR3 is 13 amino acids. The germline V gene encodes CDR1 SGHRS and CDR2 YFSETQ. The trim removed 6 bases at V and 8 bases at J, leaving 9 bases unmatched. For the CDR3, the DNA is TGCGCCAGCACCTATGGGACAGGACTCGGCTACACCTTC. Its translation is CASTYGTGLGYTF.

The rearrangement joins TRBV6-4 to TRBJ1-5; the D gene is possibly TRBD1 (6 bases). Germline values: CDR1 MRHNA, CDR2 SNTAGT. There are 15 residues in the CDR3. With 4 bases removed from V and 7 bases from J, the gap between germline ends came to 17 bases. The CDR3 here is CASSVSGGAGQPQHF. CDR3 DNA sequence: TGTGCCAGCAGTGTGTCCGGGGGCGCGGGACAGCCCCAGCATTTT.

This chain joins TRBV6-5 and TRBJ1-4, with D perhaps TRBD1 (6 bases). Germline loops: CDR1 MNHEY, CDR2 SVGAGI. The CDR3 is 15 amino acids. V shed 4 bases and J shed 1 base, with 10 bases lying between them. The chain's CDR3 is CASSSLQGTNEKLFF. The CDR3 DNA follows: TGTGCCAGCAGTTCCCTACAGGGAACTAATGAAAAACTGTTTTTT.

This chain links TRBV25-1 with TRBJ2-1; no firm D call. CDR1 and CDR2 (germline): MGHDK, SYGVNS. V was trimmed by 1 base and J by 3 bases, leaving 4 bases between them. CDR3 length equals 13 residues. The CDR3 is CASSESNYNEQFF. CDR3 DNA: TGTGCCAGCAGTGAATCAAACTACAATGAGCAGTTCTTC.

The count of this clone is one. The chain has TRBV7-9 and TRBJ2-2; a weak D match, TRBD2 (6 bases). Between the trimmed V and J ends, which lost 1 base and 7 bases, there was a span of 10 bases. CDR1 is SEHNR and CDR2 is FQNEAQ in the germline V gene (reference sequence). The CDR3 totals 14 residues. CDR3 residues: CASSLVSEGGELFF. In nucleotides, the CDR3 is TGTGCCAGCAGCTTAGTTTCGGAGGGCGGGGAGCTGTTTTTT.

This chain joins TRBV19 and TRBJ2-5; 9 nucleotides agree with TRBD1. V was pared by 6 bases and J by 4 bases, with 12 bases of the junction left unmatched. The CDR3 extends over 16 amino acids. Germline CDR1 reads LNHDA; CDR2 reads SQIVND (reference sequence). The CDR3 DNA reads as TGTGCCAGTAGGCGAAACGACAGGGGGAACGGAGAGACCCAGTACTTC. Its translation is CASRRNDRGNGETQYF.

This rearrangement joins TRBV7-9 to TRBJ2-6; no firm D call. The ends were cut back, 1 base at V and 0 bases at J, with 13 bases in the middle. This CDR3 comprises 18 residues. Germline values: CDR1 SEHNR, CDR2 FQNEAQ (reference sequence). For the CDR3, the DNA is TGTGCCAGCAGCTTAGAGGACGGAGCGAGCTCTGGGGCCAACGTCCTGACTTTC. Residues: CASSLEDGASSGANVLTF.

This chain uses TRBV27 with TRBJ1-2; 8 nucleotides align to TRBD1. J lost 2 bases, V lost 3 bases, and 8 bases had no gene match. From germline, CDR1 is MNHEY and CDR2 SMNVEV (reference sequence). The length of the CDR3 is 16 residues. The CDR3 nucleotides read TGTGCCAGCAGTTTTCTCCGGACAGGGCGCAACTATGGCTACACCTTC. This gives the protein CASSFLRTGRNYGYTF.

The rearrangement links TRBV5-1 to TRBJ1-1, with a possible D match to TRBD1 (6 bases). CDR3 length: 15 residues. V lost 0 bases and J 5 bases, leaving 14 bases between the germline ends. Germline V gene data show CDR1 as SGHRS and CDR2 as YFSETQ. The CDR3 loop is CASSLASGGRTEAFF. In DNA, the CDR3 is TGCGCCAGCAGCTTGGCCTCGGGGGGCAGAACTGAAGCTTTCTTT.